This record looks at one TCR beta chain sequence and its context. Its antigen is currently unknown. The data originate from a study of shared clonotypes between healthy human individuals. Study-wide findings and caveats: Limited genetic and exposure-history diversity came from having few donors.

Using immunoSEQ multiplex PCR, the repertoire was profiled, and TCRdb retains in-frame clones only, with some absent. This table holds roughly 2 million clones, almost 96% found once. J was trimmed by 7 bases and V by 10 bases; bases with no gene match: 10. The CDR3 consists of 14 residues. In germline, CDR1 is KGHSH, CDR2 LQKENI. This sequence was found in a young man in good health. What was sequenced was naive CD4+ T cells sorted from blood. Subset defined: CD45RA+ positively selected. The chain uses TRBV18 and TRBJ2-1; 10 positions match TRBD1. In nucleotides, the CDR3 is TGTGCCACTCAGGGGACAGGGGTTAAAAATGAGCAGTTCTTC. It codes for CATQGTGVKNEQFF.